Following are 9 T cell receptor beta chains from one sample sequenced in a study of technical replicates of blood from several donors. Measured with immunoSEQ multiplex PCR; TCRdb has only the in-frame clones, and not every one. The repertoire consists of roughly 100,000 clones, with around 96% occurring once and the leading ten covering 0.36%. Input material: T cells isolated from PBMCs. Source of these receptors: a human donor in good health.

The chain joins TRBV6-6 to TRBJ2-5, with 9 bases that match TRBD1. This CDR3 is built from 16 residues. CDR1 MNHNY and CDR2 SVGAGI come from the germline V gene (reference sequence). The ends lost 0 bases at V and 1 base at J; junction bases unmatched: 3. The CDR3, as DNA: TGTGCCAGCAGTTACTCAAGGGACAGGGCCCAAGAGACCCAGTACTTC. It is translated as CASSYSRDRAQETQYF.

V is TRBV9 and J is TRBJ2-1; 13 bases match TRBD2. The trim removed 4 bases at V and 7 bases at J, leaving 5 bases unmatched. CDR3 length: 15 amino acids. CDR1 SGDLS and CDR2 YYNGEE come from the germline V gene. CDR3 protein: CASSLPLAGGNEQFF. In DNA form, the CDR3 reads TGTGCCAGCAGCCTCCCACTAGCGGGAGGGAATGAGCAGTTCTTC.

The chain couples TRBV18 to TRBJ2-1; 11 nucleotides agree with TRBD1. The germline V gene encodes CDR1 KGHSH and CDR2 LQKENI. V was clipped by 3 bases and J by 3 bases; unmatched bases: 4. This CDR3 region has 16 residues. CDR3 sequence reads: CASSPGGQGVYNEQFF. Here the CDR3 DNA reads TGTGCCAGCTCACCGGGGGGACAGGGGGTCTACAATGAGCAGTTCTTC.

The chain has TRBV28 and TRBJ2-3, with 9 nucleotides matching TRBD2. Losses at the gene ends were 3 bases for V and 3 bases for J; bases not matched to a gene: 7. This CDR3 comprises 16 residues. Germline CDR1 is MDHEN and CDR2 is SYDVKM. The CDR3 coding sequence is TGTGCCAGCAGTTTGAGGCGGGGGGGCCCTACAGATACGCAGTATTTT. Amino acids: CASSLRRGGPTDTQYF.

The chain couples TRBV28 to TRBJ1-1; 8 bases match TRBD1. Germline V gene data show CDR1 as MDHEN and CDR2 as SYDVKM. Trimming took 4 bases from V and 7 from J; bases not matched to a gene: 2. This CDR3 contains 12 residues. CDR3 protein: CASSSGQDEAFF. The DNA of the CDR3 is TGTGCCAGCAGTTCGGGACAGGATGAAGCTTTCTTT.

The chain combines TRBV7-2 with TRBJ1-4; 7 bases line up with TRBD1. Germline CDR1 SGHTA, CDR2 FQGNSA. The CDR3 totals 15 residues. The J segment lost 5 bases and the V segment lost 2 bases, leaving 5 bases of the junction unmatched. CDR3 loop: CASSLFGTDNEKLFF. The CDR3 nucleotides are TGTGCCAGCAGCTTATTCGGGACAGACAATGAAAAACTGTTTTTT.

The genes are TRBV7-2 and TRBJ1-2; no clear D gene. The CDR3 covers 13 residues. Germline CDR1 reads SGHTA; CDR2 reads FQGNSA. The V end was cut by 4 bases, the J end by 6 bases, with 12 bases between. This CDR3 is CASSSSVTHGYTF. In nucleotides, the CDR3 is TGTGCCAGCAGCTCCTCGGTAACCCATGGCTACACCTTC.

V and J are TRBV6-6 and TRBJ2-1; D not resolved. The V and J ends lost 4 bases and 6 bases respectively, with 7 bases between them. CDR1 is MNHNY and CDR2 is SVGAGI in the germline V gene (reference sequence). The CDR3 is 12 residues long. The CDR3 nucleotides are TGTGCCAGCAGTTCCCTCTTCAATGAGCAGTTCTTC. Translating it yields CASSSLFNEQFF.

The genes are TRBV7-8 and TRBJ1-1, with 7 bases matching TRBD1. This CDR3 is built from 12 residues. Losses at the gene ends were 5 bases for V and 6 bases for J; bases not matched to a gene: 3. From germline, CDR1 is SGHVS and CDR2 FQNEAQ. This chain's CDR3 is CASSQGQSEAFF. CDR3 DNA sequence: TGTGCCAGCAGCCAGGGACAGTCTGAAGCTTTCTTT.